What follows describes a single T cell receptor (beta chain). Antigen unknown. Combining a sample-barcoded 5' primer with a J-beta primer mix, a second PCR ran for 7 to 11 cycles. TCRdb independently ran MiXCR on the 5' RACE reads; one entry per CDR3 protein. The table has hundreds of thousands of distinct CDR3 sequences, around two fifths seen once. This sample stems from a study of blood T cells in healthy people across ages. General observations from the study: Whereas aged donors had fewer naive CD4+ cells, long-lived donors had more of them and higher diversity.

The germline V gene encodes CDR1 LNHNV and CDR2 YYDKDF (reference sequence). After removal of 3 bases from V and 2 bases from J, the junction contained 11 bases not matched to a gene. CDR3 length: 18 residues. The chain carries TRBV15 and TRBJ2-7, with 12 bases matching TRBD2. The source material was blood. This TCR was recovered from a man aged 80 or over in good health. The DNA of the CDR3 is TGTGCCACCAGCAGGGGACTAGCGGGCCGGAAGGAAACCTACGAGCAGTACTTC. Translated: CATSRGLAGRKETYEQYF.